These 10 T cell receptor beta chains were sequenced from one sample in a study of blood T cell repertoires in COVID-19. Profiling relied on immunoSEQ multiplex PCR, and the TCRdb table lists in-frame clones only, not all of them. This table has approximately 260,000 clones, 89% appearing once. Material for sequencing was peripheral blood. The receptors derive from a woman between 40 and 55 years old who had recovered from COVID-19.

This chain links TRBV28 with TRBJ1-1, with D unresolved. Germline loops: CDR1 MDHEN, CDR2 SYDVKM. The CDR3 is made up of 15 amino acids. V was shortened by 3 bases and J by 0 bases, with 11 bases between the two germline ends. The CDR3, as DNA: TGTGCCAGCAGTTTGTACCGGGGAGTGAACACTGAAGCTTTCTTT. Its protein product is CASSLYRGVNTEAFF.

The genes are TRBV6-5 and TRBJ2-2; TRBD2 is a possible D gene (5 bases). CDR1 MNHEY and CDR2 SVGAGI come from the germline V gene. The germline V and J ends were trimmed by 4 bases and 1 base, with 10 bases remaining between them. The CDR3 is 15 residues long. CDR3 sequence (DNA): TGTGCCAGCAGTTTTGGACGGGGGAACACCGGGGAGCTGTTTTTT. Amino acid sequence: CASSFGRGNTGELFF.

The chain uses TRBV6-5 and TRBJ2-1; 12 bases are a match to TRBD2. This CDR3 is built from 15 residues. Trimming took 7 bases from V and 6 from J; bases not matched to a gene: 7. Germline V gene lookup returns CDR1 MNHEY and CDR2 SVGAGI. CDR3 in amino acids: CASTVLAGGRNEQFF. The CDR3 region has the DNA TGTGCCAGCACCGTACTAGCGGGAGGTCGCAATGAGCAGTTCTTC.

V usage is TRBV7-2 and J usage is TRBJ1-4; D gene uncertain. The V and J ends lost 2 bases and 8 bases respectively, with 15 bases between them. Germline CDR1 reads SGHTA; CDR2 reads FQGNSA. There are 15 residues in the CDR3. The CDR3 here is CASSLSPPPPEKLFF. In nucleotides, the CDR3 is TGTGCCAGCAGCTTATCCCCCCCTCCCCCCGAAAAACTGTTTTTT.

This clone was seen just once. The V and J genes are TRBV27 and TRBJ1-5, with 8 bases identical to TRBD1. CDR3 size: 17 residues. Per germline, CDR1 MNHEY and CDR2 SMNVEV (reference sequence). The junction had 13 bases not matched to a gene; V was cut back by 6 bases and J by 3 bases. CDR3 nucleotides: TGTGCCAGCAGCGCAGCAGGGGGCGCGATCCCCAATCAGCCCCAGCATTTT. Its protein product is CASSAAGGAIPNQPQHF.

CDR3 nucleotide sequence: TGTGCCACCAGTGATTTGCCGTCAGGGGGCGGCTACACCTTC. It specifies CATSDLPSGGGYTF. The chain uses TRBV24-1 and TRBJ1-2; TRBD1 agrees at 8 bases. V trimming: 0 bases; J trimming: 8 bases; junction bases outside the gene matches: 4. The length of the CDR3 is 14 residues. CDR1 and CDR2 from the germline V gene are KGHDR and SFDVKD.

The chain couples TRBV10-1 to TRBJ2-7; TRBD2 is a possible D gene (5 bases). The germline V and J ends were trimmed by 1 base and 6 bases, with 7 bases remaining between them. CDR1 WNHNN and CDR2 SYGVQD come from the germline V gene (reference sequence). The CDR3 runs 12 residues. CDR3: CASSEFGGEQYF. For the CDR3, the DNA is TGCGCCAGCAGTGAGTTTGGAGGCGAGCAGTACTTC.

For the CDR3, the DNA is TGCGCCAGCAGCTTTTTCACTCAAAACACCGGGGAGCTGTTTTTT. It specifies CASSFFTQNTGELFF. This rearrangement joins TRBV5-1 to TRBJ2-2; D unresolved. The CDR3 has 15 amino acids. Germline lookup yields CDR1 SGHRS and CDR2 YFSETQ. Trimming cost V 2 bases and J 2 bases, with 10 bases left between them.

This chain joins TRBV5-5 and TRBJ2-5, with TRBD2 matching 9 bases. There are 16 residues in the CDR3. The germline CDR1 and CDR2 sequences are SGHKS and YYEKEE (reference sequence). Losses at the gene ends were 0 bases for V and 5 bases for J; bases not matched to a gene: 8. CDR3 sequence (DNA): TGTGCCAGCAGCTTGGAGGGCGGGGGGGGCGTTGAGACCCAGTACTTC. Translating it yields CASSLEGGGGVETQYF.

Note on this clone: One end of the junction is discordant with germline, which a read error may explain. J is TRBJ2-3 and V is TRBV28; D is perhaps TRBD1 (5 bases). The germline V gene encodes CDR1 MDHEN and CDR2 SYDVKM. The CDR3 sequence is 13 residues long. The CDR3 here is CAARGSRTDTQYF. The CDR3 DNA follows: TGCGCAGCTAGGGGCTCACGCACAGATACGCAGTATTTT.